The T cell receptor beta chain under discussion was sequenced for a study of cytotoxic CD8 clonotypes in ibrutinib-treated CLL. Turning to the study itself: Response samples were drawn at a median of about eleven months of treatment, range 6 to 36.

Only in-frame clones appear in the TCRdb table, and some are missing; sequencing was by immunoSEQ multiplex PCR. Among more than 140,000 clones listed, approximately 77% were seen once. The ends lost 2 bases at V and 2 bases at J; junction bases unmatched: 10. This CDR3 comprises 17 residues. From germline, CDR1 is SGHRS and CDR2 YFSETQ. Genomic DNA (roughly 1.8 micrograms) was obtained from cryopreserved PBMCs for construction of TCR beta libraries. This receptor was obtained from a human donor with chronic lymphocytic leukemia. The chain couples TRBV5-1 to TRBJ2-7; 10 nucleotides match TRBD1. Sequenced here: PBMCs, sampled after 12 months of ibrutinib treatment. The CDR3 DNA reads TGCGCCAGCAGCTTACCCCGAGTCGGGACAGGGGCCTACGAGCAGTACTTC. It encodes CASSLPRVGTGAYEQYF. Complete variable domain (other parts from reference TRBV5-1 and TRBJ2-7): KAGVTQTPRYLIKTRGQQVTLSCSPISGHRSVSWYQQTPGQGLQFLFEYFSETQRNKGNFPGRFSGRQFSNSRSEMNVSTLELGDSALYLCASSLPRVGTGAYEQYFGPGTRLTVT.